This T cell receptor (beta chain) was obtained from a study of shared clonotypes between healthy human individuals. Details on this clone: Its antigen is currently unknown.

Measured with immunoSEQ multiplex PCR; TCRdb has only the in-frame clones, and not every one. The table records around 2,000,000 clones, about 95% of them present only once. Overall study findings and caveats: Inspection by rarefaction showed sorted-subset sequencing to be incomplete despite large depth. Roughly 4.7% was the fraction of naive CD4 clonotypes found shared across a few donors.

The CDR3 sequence is 14 residues long. V dropped 3 bases and J dropped 6; count of bases not matched to a gene: 6. The germline CDR1 and CDR2 sequences are MDHEN and SYDVKM. Positive CCR7 selection of CD45RO-negative cells yielded the naive CD8 cells, and terminally differentiated effector memory CD45RA+ cells were excluded. Material for sequencing was naive CD8+ T cells sorted from blood. The sequence was obtained from a young man in good health. The chain combines TRBV28 with TRBJ2-7; 9 bases are shared with TRBD2. CDR3 bases: TGTGCCAGCAGTTTTGGCGGGGGGGCTCTCGAGCAGTACTTC. Protein: CASSFGGGALEQYF.